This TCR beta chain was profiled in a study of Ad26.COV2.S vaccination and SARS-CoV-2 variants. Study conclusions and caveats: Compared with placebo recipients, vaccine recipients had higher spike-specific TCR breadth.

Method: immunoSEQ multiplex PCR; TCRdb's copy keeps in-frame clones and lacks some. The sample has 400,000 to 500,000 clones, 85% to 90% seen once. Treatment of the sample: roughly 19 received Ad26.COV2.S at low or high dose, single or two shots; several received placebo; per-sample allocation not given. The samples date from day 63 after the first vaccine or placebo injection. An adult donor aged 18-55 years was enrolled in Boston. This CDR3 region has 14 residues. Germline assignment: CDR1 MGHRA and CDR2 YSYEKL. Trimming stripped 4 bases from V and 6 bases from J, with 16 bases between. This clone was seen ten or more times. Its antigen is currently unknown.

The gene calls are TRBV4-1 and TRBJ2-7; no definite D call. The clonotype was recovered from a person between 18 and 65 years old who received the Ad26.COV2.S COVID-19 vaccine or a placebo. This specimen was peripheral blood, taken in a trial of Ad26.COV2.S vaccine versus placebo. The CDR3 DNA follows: TGCGCCAGCAGCCCCGCCGGCAGGCAAGGCGAGCAGTACTTC. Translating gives CASSPAGRQGEQYF.